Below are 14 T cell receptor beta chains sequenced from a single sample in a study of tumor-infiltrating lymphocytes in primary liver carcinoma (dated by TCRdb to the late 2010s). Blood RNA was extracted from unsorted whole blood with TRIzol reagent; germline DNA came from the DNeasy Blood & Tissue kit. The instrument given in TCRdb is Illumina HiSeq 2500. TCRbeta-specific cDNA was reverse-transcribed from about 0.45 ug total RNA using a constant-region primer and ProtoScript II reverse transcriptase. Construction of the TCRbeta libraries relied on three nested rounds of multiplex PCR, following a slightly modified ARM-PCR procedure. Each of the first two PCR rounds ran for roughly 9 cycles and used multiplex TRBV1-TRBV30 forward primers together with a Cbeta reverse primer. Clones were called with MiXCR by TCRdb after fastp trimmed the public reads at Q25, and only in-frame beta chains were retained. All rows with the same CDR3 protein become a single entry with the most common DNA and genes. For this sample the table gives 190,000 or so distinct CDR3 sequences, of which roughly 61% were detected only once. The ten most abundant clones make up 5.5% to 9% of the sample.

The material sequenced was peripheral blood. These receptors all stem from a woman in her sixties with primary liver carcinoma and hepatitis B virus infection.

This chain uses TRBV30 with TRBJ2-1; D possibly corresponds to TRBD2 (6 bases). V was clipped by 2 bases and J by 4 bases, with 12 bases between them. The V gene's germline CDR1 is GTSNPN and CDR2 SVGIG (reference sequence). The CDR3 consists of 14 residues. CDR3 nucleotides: TGTGCCTGGAGTAGACTAGGCGCATACAATGAGCAGTTCTTC. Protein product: CAWSRLGAYNEQFF.

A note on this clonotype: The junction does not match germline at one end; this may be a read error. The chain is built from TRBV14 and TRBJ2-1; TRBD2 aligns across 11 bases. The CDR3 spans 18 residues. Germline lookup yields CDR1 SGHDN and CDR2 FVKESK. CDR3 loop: CASSHGGTSGPSDNKQFF. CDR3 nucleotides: TGTGCCAGCAGCCACGGTGGGACTAGCGGACCCTCAGACAATAAGCAGTTCTTC.

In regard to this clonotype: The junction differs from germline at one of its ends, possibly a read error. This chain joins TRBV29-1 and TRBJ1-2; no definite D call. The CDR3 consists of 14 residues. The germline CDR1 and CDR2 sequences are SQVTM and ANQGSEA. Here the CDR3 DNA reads TGCAGAGTTGGAACCTATGACGGTTCCTATGACTACACCTTC. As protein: CRVGTYDGSYDYTF.

In DNA form, the CDR3 reads TGTGCCAGCAGCTCCATCTTGGGTCGGGGGCTAGCGAGAGGCCCCTACAATGAGCAGTTCTTC. It yields the protein CASSSILGRGLARGPYNEQFF. This chain joins TRBV11-2 and TRBJ2-1, with D perhaps being TRBD1 or TRBD2 (6 bases each). The CDR3 loop spans 21 amino acids. Trimming cost V 4 bases and J 2 bases, with 30 bases left between them. Looked up from germline, CDR1 is SGHAT and CDR2 is FQNNGV.

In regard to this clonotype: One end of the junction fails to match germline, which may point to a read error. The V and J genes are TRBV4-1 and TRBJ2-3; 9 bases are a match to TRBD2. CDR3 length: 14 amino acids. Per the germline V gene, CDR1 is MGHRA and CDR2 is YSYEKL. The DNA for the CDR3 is TGCGCCAGCAGTCCTAGCGGGAATGCAGATATGCAGTATTTT. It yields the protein CASSPSGNADMQYF.

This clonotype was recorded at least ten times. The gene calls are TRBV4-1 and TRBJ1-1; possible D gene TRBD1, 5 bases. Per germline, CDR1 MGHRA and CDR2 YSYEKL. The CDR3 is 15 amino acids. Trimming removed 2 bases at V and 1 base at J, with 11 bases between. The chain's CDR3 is CASSQTGGSNTEAFF. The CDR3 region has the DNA TGCGCCAGCAGCCAAACCGGGGGATCGAACACTGAAGCTTTCTTT.

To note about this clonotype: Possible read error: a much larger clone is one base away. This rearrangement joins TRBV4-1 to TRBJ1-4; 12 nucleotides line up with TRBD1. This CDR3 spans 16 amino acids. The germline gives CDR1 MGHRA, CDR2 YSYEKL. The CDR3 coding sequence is TGCCCCAGCAGCCCTACCCCCAGGGACAGGGGGCAGAAACTGTTTTTT. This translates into CPSSPTPRDRGQKLFF.

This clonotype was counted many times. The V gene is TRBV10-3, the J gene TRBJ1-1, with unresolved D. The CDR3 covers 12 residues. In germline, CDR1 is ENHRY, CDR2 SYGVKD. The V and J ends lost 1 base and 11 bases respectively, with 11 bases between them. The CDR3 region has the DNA TGTGCCATCAGTGAGTGGGGTCTCCGGGCTTTCTTT. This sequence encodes CAISEWGLRAFF.

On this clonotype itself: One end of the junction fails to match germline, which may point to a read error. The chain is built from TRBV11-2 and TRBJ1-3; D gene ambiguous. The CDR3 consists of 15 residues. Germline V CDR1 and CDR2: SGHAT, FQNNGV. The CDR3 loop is CASSIDPGPRSTIYF. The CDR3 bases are TGTGCCAGCAGCATAGATCCCGGACCGCGCAGCACCATATATTTT. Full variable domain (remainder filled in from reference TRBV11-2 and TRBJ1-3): EAGVAQSPRYKIIEKRQSVAFWCNPISGHATLYWYQQILGQGPKLLIQFQNNGVVDDSQLPKDRFSAERLKGVDSTLKIQPAKLEDSAVYLCASSIDPGPRSTIYFGEGSWLTVV.

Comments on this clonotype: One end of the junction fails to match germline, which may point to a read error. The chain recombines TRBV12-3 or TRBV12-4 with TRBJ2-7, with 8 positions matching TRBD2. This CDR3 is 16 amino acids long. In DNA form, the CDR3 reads TGTGCCAGCAGGTTAGGGACGGGAGGGCCGTTAAGGGAGCAGTACTTC. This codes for CASRLGTGGPLREQYF.

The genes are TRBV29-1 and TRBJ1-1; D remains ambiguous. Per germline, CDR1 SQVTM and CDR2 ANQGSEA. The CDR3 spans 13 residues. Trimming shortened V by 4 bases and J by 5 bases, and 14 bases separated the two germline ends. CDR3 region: CSVGLSSETEAFF. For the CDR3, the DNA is TGCAGCGTTGGATTGAGTTCGGAAACTGAAGCTTTCTTT.

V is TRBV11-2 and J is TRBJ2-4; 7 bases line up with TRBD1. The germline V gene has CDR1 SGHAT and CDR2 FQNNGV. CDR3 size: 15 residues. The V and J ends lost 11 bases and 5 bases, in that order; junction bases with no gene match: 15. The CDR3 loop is CASERGLVSENIQYF. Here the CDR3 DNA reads TGTGCCTCGGAGAGGGGGCTCGTCTCCGAAAACATTCAGTACTTC. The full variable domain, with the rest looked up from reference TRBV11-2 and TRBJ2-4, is EAGVAQSPRYKIIEKRQSVAFWCNPISGHATLYWYQQILGQGPKLLIQFQNNGVVDDSQLPKDRFSAERLKGVDSTLKIQPAKLEDSAVYLCASERGLVSENIQYFGAGTRLSVL.

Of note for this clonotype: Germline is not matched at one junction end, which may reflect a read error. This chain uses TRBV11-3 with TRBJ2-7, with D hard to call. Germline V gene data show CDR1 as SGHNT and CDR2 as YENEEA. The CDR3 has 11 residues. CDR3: CASRNGYEQYF. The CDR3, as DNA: TGCGCCAGCCGCAATGGATACGAGCAGTACTTC. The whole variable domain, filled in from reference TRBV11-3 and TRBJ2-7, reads EAGVVQSPRYKIIEKKQPVAFWCNPISGHNTLYWYLQNLGQGPELLIRYENEEAVDDSQLPKDRFSAERLKGVDSTLKIQPAELGDSAVYLCASRNGYEQYFGPGTRLTVT.

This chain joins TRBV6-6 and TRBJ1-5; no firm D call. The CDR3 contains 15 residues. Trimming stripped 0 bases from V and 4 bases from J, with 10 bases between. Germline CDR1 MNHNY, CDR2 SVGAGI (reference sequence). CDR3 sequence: CASSYSAVGNQPQHF. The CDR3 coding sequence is TGTGCCAGCAGTTACTCTGCGGTGGGTAATCAGCCCCAGCATTTT.